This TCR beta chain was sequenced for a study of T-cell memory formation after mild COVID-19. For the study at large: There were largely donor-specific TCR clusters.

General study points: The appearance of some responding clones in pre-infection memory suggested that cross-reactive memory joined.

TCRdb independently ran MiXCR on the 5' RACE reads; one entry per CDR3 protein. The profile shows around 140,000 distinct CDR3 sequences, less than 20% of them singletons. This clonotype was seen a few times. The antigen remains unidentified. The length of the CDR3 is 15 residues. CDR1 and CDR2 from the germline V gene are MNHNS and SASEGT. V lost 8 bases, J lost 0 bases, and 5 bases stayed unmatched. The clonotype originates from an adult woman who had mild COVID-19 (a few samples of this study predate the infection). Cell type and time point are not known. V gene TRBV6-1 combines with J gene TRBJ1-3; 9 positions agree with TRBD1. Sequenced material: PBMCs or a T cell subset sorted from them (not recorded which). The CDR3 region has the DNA TGTGCCAGCCGGACAGGGGACAGCTCTGGAAACACCATATATTTT. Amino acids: CASRTGDSSGNTIYF.